The source of this T cell receptor beta chain is a study of blood T cell repertoires in COVID-19. As originally analysed: Researchers report that nucleated cell counts were estimated from reference gene primer amplification. The protocol was immunoSEQ multiplex PCR, while the TCRdb copy is restricted to in-frame clones and leaves out a portion. V and J calls and clone size follow that table, whereas D and trimming were derived from the DNA. The table has 450,000 to 500,000 clones, more than 85% seen once. Germline lookup yields CDR1 SGHRS and CDR2 YFSETQ. V was cut by 3 bases and J by 0 bases, with 10 bases left in between. The CDR3 length is 15 residues.

The genes are TRBV5-1 and TRBJ1-3, with D possibly being TRBD1 (6 bases). Specimen: PBMCs or T cells enriched from blood (not recorded which). The source of this sequence is a woman aged 55-70 years who had recovered from COVID-19. CDR3: CASSSGDFSGNTIYF. The CDR3 bases are TGCGCCAGCAGCTCAGGGGATTTCTCTGGAAACACCATATATTTT.